Listed below are T cell receptor beta chains from one sample, sequenced in a study of blood T cell repertoires in COVID-19. Profiling relied on immunoSEQ multiplex PCR, and the TCRdb table lists in-frame clones only, not all of them. The sample lists around 260,000 clones; over 75% were seen once. Sequencing used peripheral blood. These receptors all come from a woman in her forties or fifties with acute or convalescent COVID-19. Each CDR3 is given with its conserved first and last residue. The order of the fields is J gene, D gene, clone size, V gene, CDR3 DNA, CDR3 protein. D genes are given only for firm matches. Not all rows give a size; the values are once, few, many and, for expanded clones, a class.

j_gene: TRBJ2-5
d_gene: -
abundance: -
v_gene: TRBV7-2
CDR3nt: TGTGCCAGCAGCGGGCCCAGAGACATCCAAGAGACCCAGTACTTC
CDR3aa: CASSGPRDIQETQYF

j_gene: TRBJ2-7
d_gene: TRBD1
abundance: -
v_gene: TRBV14
CDR3nt: TGTGCCAGCAGCCAAGAAACAGGGGTATCCTACGAGCAGTACTTC
CDR3aa: CASSQETGVSYEQYF

j_gene: TRBJ2-3
d_gene: -
abundance: -
v_gene: TRBV24-1
CDR3nt: TGTGCCACCAGTGATACCAGAAGGGGACAAAGCACAGATACGCAGTATTTT
CDR3aa: CATSDTRRGQSTDTQYF

j_gene: TRBJ2-2
d_gene: TRBD2
abundance: -
v_gene: TRBV30
CDR3nt: TGTGCCTGGAGTGTAAGCCGGCTAGCGGGAGTATTTTTT
CDR3aa: CAWSVSRLAGVFF

j_gene: TRBJ1-5
d_gene: TRBD1
abundance: -
v_gene: TRBV5-1
CDR3nt: TGCGCCAGCAGCTCGGGACAGAATCAGCCCCAGCATTTT
CDR3aa: CASSSGQNQPQHF

j_gene: TRBJ2-6
d_gene: -
abundance: -
v_gene: TRBV28
CDR3nt: TGTGCCAGCAGCCAGATTCCCTCTGGGGCCAACGTCCTGACTTTC
CDR3aa: CASSQIPSGANVLTF

j_gene: TRBJ1-5
d_gene: TRBD1
abundance: once
v_gene: TRBV4-3
CDR3nt: TGCGCCAGCAGCCGACAGGGTGGCCAGCCCCAGCATTTT
CDR3aa: CASSRQGGQPQHF

j_gene: TRBJ1-4
d_gene: -
abundance: -
v_gene: TRBV28
CDR3nt: TGTGCCAGCGGGGGGACGGCTAATGAAAAACTGTTTTTT
CDR3aa: CASGGTANEKLFF

j_gene: TRBJ1-4
d_gene: -
abundance: -
v_gene: TRBV28
CDR3nt: TGTGCCAGCAGAATTCCGGGACAAGAGAATGAAAAACTGTTTTTT
CDR3aa: CASRIPGQENEKLFF

j_gene: TRBJ1-1
d_gene: -
abundance: few
v_gene: TRBV18
CDR3nt: TGTGCCAGCTCAGCCACACGGGGTGCCACCGGAGCTTTCTTT
CDR3aa: CASSATRGATGAFF

j_gene: TRBJ1-4
d_gene: -
abundance: -
v_gene: TRBV21-1
CDR3nt: TGTGCCAGCAGTCCAGGACAGCGCCGTCATGAAAAACTGTTTTTT
CDR3aa: CASSPGQRRHEKLFF

j_gene: TRBJ1-3
d_gene: TRBD1
abundance: -
v_gene: TRBV3-1/TRBV3-2
CDR3nt: TGTGCCAGCAGCCGACGGGACAGGAGTACCCCGATATATTTT
CDR3aa: CASSRRDRSTPIYF

j_gene: TRBJ2-1
d_gene: -
abundance: -
v_gene: TRBV18
CDR3nt: TGTGCCAGCTCACCAGGGCAGGGTAACACTGAGCAGTTCTTC
CDR3aa: CASSPGQGNTEQFF

j_gene: TRBJ1-1
d_gene: TRBD1
abundance: -
v_gene: TRBV29-1
CDR3nt: TGCAGCGTTGAGGAGGGGGCCTTACCGGATGAAGCTTTCTTT
CDR3aa: CSVEEGALPDEAFF

j_gene: TRBJ1-3
d_gene: -
abundance: -
v_gene: TRBV10-2
CDR3nt: TGCGCCAGCAGTGAGTTGGGGGGCTCTGGAAACACCATATATTTT
CDR3aa: CASSELGGSGNTIYF

j_gene: TRBJ1-4
d_gene: -
abundance: -
v_gene: TRBV9
CDR3nt: TGTGCCAGCAGCGTAAATACAGGGCGTAATGAAAAACTGTTTTTT
CDR3aa: CASSVNTGRNEKLFF

j_gene: TRBJ2-7
d_gene: -
abundance: -
v_gene: TRBV5-8
CDR3nt: TGTGCCAGTCTACTGGGGGGACAGTTGTACGAGCAGTACTTC
CDR3aa: CASLLGGQLYEQYF

j_gene: TRBJ1-5
d_gene: -
abundance: -
v_gene: TRBV27
CDR3nt: TGTGCCAGCAGTTTATCCATCAATCAGCCCCAGCATTTT
CDR3aa: CASSLSINQPQHF

j_gene: TRBJ1-3
d_gene: -
abundance: -
v_gene: TRBV14
CDR3nt: TGTGCCAGCAGCCAAGATTTTTGGCCGGGCTCTGGAAACACCATATATTTT
CDR3aa: CASSQDFWPGSGNTIYF

j_gene: TRBJ2-1
d_gene: TRBD2
abundance: once
v_gene: TRBV5-1
CDR3nt: TGCGCCAGCAGCTTGGTCGGGACTAGCAGGAATGAGCAGTTCTTC
CDR3aa: CASSLVGTSRNEQFF

j_gene: TRBJ2-2
d_gene: -
abundance: -
v_gene: TRBV24-1
CDR3nt: TGTGCCACCAGTGATTTGCGGCAGGGTAGGGACACCGGGGAGCTGTTTTTT
CDR3aa: CATSDLRQGRDTGELFF

j_gene: TRBJ1-5
d_gene: -
abundance: -
v_gene: TRBV19
CDR3nt: TGTGCCAGTAGTAGACAGAACCATCAGCCCCAGCATTTT
CDR3aa: CASSRQNHQPQHF

j_gene: TRBJ2-2
d_gene: -
abundance: once
v_gene: TRBV25-1
CDR3nt: TGTGCCAGCAGGGGGGACGGGGGCACCGGGGAGCTGTTTTTT
CDR3aa: CASRGDGGTGELFF

j_gene: TRBJ1-1
d_gene: -
abundance: -
v_gene: TRBV28
CDR3nt: TGTGCCAGCTATTACACTGAAGCTTTCTTT
CDR3aa: CASYYTEAFF

j_gene: TRBJ2-7
d_gene: -
abundance: -
v_gene: TRBV3-1/TRBV3-2
CDR3nt: TGTGCCAGCAGCAATGGCCACGAGCAGTACTTC
CDR3aa: CASSNGHEQYF

j_gene: TRBJ1-4
d_gene: TRBD1
abundance: -
v_gene: TRBV5-1
CDR3nt: TGCGCCAGCAGCTTGTCCGACAGGGTTGGTGAAAAACTGTTTTTT
CDR3aa: CASSLSDRVGEKLFF

j_gene: TRBJ2-1
d_gene: TRBD2
abundance: -
v_gene: TRBV7-9
CDR3nt: TGTGCCAGCAGCCCACAAGACCGACTAGCGGGAGGCAATGAGCAGTTCTTC
CDR3aa: CASSPQDRLAGGNEQFF

j_gene: TRBJ1-2
d_gene: -
abundance: -
v_gene: TRBV9
CDR3nt: TGTGCCAGCAGCGTAGAGGCAGCGGGGTTATATGGCTACACCTTC
CDR3aa: CASSVEAAGLYGYTF

j_gene: TRBJ2-7
d_gene: -
abundance: -
v_gene: TRBV29-1
CDR3nt: TGCAGCGCGACGACAGGCCGAATCTCCTACGAGCAGTACTTC
CDR3aa: CSATTGRISYEQYF

j_gene: TRBJ2-2
d_gene: TRBD2
abundance: once
v_gene: TRBV2
CDR3nt: TGTGCCAGCAGTGATCCTTTTAGCGGGAGAGGCACCGGGGAGCTGTTTTTT
CDR3aa: CASSDPFSGRGTGELFF

j_gene: TRBJ2-1
d_gene: -
abundance: -
v_gene: TRBV30
CDR3nt: TGTGCCTGGAGTGGCCTTAGCGCTTCCTACAATGAGCAGTTCTTC
CDR3aa: CAWSGLSASYNEQFF

j_gene: TRBJ1-1
d_gene: -
abundance: -
v_gene: TRBV5-1
CDR3nt: TGCGCCAGCAGCTTTAACAGGGTAGGGGCCACTGAAGCTTTCTTT
CDR3aa: CASSFNRVGATEAFF

j_gene: TRBJ2-5
d_gene: -
abundance: -
v_gene: TRBV3-1/TRBV3-2
CDR3nt: TGTGCCAGCAGCCAAGCGGGGCAAGAGACCCAGTACTTC
CDR3aa: CASSQAGQETQYF

j_gene: TRBJ2-5
d_gene: TRBD1
abundance: -
v_gene: TRBV4-1
CDR3nt: TGCGCCAGCAGCCAAGAAGACCGGGACAGAAGACAGGGGACCCAGTACTTC
CDR3aa: CASSQEDRDRRQGTQYF

j_gene: TRBJ1-5
d_gene: -
abundance: -
v_gene: TRBV6-6
CDR3nt: TGTGCCACCCGGAGGGACCTCGGACAAGAAGGTCAGCCCCAGCATTTT
CDR3aa: CATRRDLGQEGQPQHF

j_gene: TRBJ2-7
d_gene: TRBD2
abundance: -
v_gene: TRBV27
CDR3nt: TGTGCCAGCAGTTCCACTAGCGTCCCCTACGAGCAGTACTTC
CDR3aa: CASSSTSVPYEQYF

j_gene: TRBJ2-2
d_gene: TRBD2
abundance: -
v_gene: TRBV3-1/TRBV3-2
CDR3nt: TGTGCCAGCAGCCAAGCTGGTCCGGGACTAGCCAGGCCCGGGGAGCTGTTTTTT
CDR3aa: CASSQAGPGLARPGELFF

j_gene: TRBJ2-2
d_gene: -
abundance: -
v_gene: TRBV18
CDR3nt: TGTGCCAGCTCATCGACCCAGGGAACCGGGGAGCTGTTTTTT
CDR3aa: CASSSTQGTGELFF

j_gene: TRBJ2-1
d_gene: -
abundance: -
v_gene: TRBV7-2
CDR3nt: TGTGCCAGCAGCGTTACCGGAGGGGCGACTGAGCAGTTCTTC
CDR3aa: CASSVTGGATEQFF

j_gene: TRBJ2-7
d_gene: TRBD2
abundance: few
v_gene: TRBV30
CDR3nt: TGTGCCTGGAGAACGGGACTAGCAGGGTACGAGCAGTACTTC
CDR3aa: CAWRTGLAGYEQYF

j_gene: TRBJ2-1
d_gene: TRBD2
abundance: -
v_gene: TRBV5-1
CDR3nt: TGCGCCAGCAGCTTGGCTCTAGCGGGAGTTTACAATGAGCAGTTCTTC
CDR3aa: CASSLALAGVYNEQFF

j_gene: TRBJ2-5
d_gene: -
abundance: once
v_gene: TRBV7-2
CDR3nt: TGTGCCAGCAGCTTAGAGGCCTCCGGGAAGACCCAGTACTTC
CDR3aa: CASSLEASGKTQYF

j_gene: TRBJ1-2
d_gene: TRBD1
abundance: -
v_gene: TRBV4-1
CDR3nt: TGCGCCAGCAGCCCACTCCCGGGACAGGGGGAAGGCTACACCTTC
CDR3aa: CASSPLPGQGEGYTF

j_gene: TRBJ2-2
d_gene: TRBD1
abundance: -
v_gene: TRBV5-7
CDR3nt: TGTGCCAGCAGCTTGTCACCGGGACAGGGGAACACCGGGGAGCTGTTTTTT
CDR3aa: CASSLSPGQGNTGELFF

j_gene: TRBJ2-1
d_gene: TRBD2
abundance: -
v_gene: TRBV4-3
CDR3nt: TGCGCCAGCAGCCCCTGGAGCGGGATCGACAATGAGCAGTTCTTC
CDR3aa: CASSPWSGIDNEQFF

j_gene: TRBJ2-5
d_gene: -
abundance: -
v_gene: TRBV5-1
CDR3nt: TGCGCCAGCAGCTCCGTTCAAGAGACCCAGTACTTC
CDR3aa: CASSSVQETQYF

j_gene: TRBJ2-6
d_gene: -
abundance: -
v_gene: TRBV4-2
CDR3nt: TGTGCCAGCAGCTGGGCTCCCCCCAGCTCTGGGGCCAACGTCCTGACTTTC
CDR3aa: CASSWAPPSSGANVLTF

j_gene: TRBJ2-1
d_gene: TRBD1
abundance: -
v_gene: TRBV29-1
CDR3nt: TGCAGCGTTGAAGGGACAGGGAGCTCCTACAATGAGCAGTTCTTC
CDR3aa: CSVEGTGSSYNEQFF

j_gene: TRBJ1-1
d_gene: TRBD1
abundance: -
v_gene: TRBV19
CDR3nt: TGTGCCAGTAGTATAGCAACAGGGGGAACTGAAGCTTTCTTT
CDR3aa: CASSIATGGTEAFF

j_gene: TRBJ2-2
d_gene: TRBD1
abundance: few
v_gene: TRBV2
CDR3nt: TGTGCCAGCAGTCACGGACAGGGGGTCGGGGAGCTGTTTTTT
CDR3aa: CASSHGQGVGELFF

j_gene: TRBJ2-7
d_gene: -
abundance: once
v_gene: TRBV4-1
CDR3nt: TGCGCCAGCAGCCCCGACCCCCCCCAGGCAGGGGTCTCCTACGAGCAGTACTTC
CDR3aa: CASSPDPPQAGVSYEQYF

j_gene: TRBJ1-1
d_gene: -
abundance: -
v_gene: TRBV9
CDR3nt: TGTGCCAGCAGGGCGGGAACGGAGAGCACTGAAGCTTTCTTT
CDR3aa: CASRAGTESTEAFF